Below, 26 T cell receptor beta chains from the same sample are listed, as sequenced in a study of blood T cell repertoires in COVID-19. The assay was immunoSEQ multiplex PCR, and TCRdb's table has in-frame clones only and misses some. The sample lists 250,000 to 350,000 clones; around 91% were seen once. Specimen: peripheral blood. The receptor set was obtained from a woman aged 55-70 years with acute or convalescent COVID-19.

The rearrangement uses TRBV4-1 and TRBJ2-1, with TRBD2 identical over 7 bases. The germline CDR1 and CDR2 sequences are MGHRA and YSYEKL. With V trimmed by 0 bases and J by 5 bases, 10 bases remained unmatched. This CDR3 is built from 17 residues. CDR3 bases: TGCGCCAGCAGCCAAGATGTGGGCCGGGGGGTAAACAATGAGCAGTTCTTC. As protein: CASSQDVGRGVNNEQFF.

This chain connects TRBV19 to TRBJ2-5; weak D call: TRBD2 (5 bases). There are 14 residues in the CDR3. CDR1 is LNHDA, CDR2 SQIVND, per germline (reference sequence). The V end was cut by 1 base, the J end by 3 bases, with 9 bases between. The CDR3 nucleotides are TGTGCCAGTAGTATAGCCCCGGGAAAAGAGACCCAGTACTTC. Protein: CASSIAPGKETQYF.

CDR3 nucleotide sequence: TGTGCCAGCCGGAGCGGGACCTTCCAAGAGACCCAGTACTTC. This sequence encodes CASRSGTFQETQYF. This chain connects TRBV6-5 to TRBJ2-5, with 7 bases lining up with TRBD2. This CDR3 is built from 14 residues. J gave up 1 base and V 8 bases, and 7 bases lay outside the gene matches. The germline CDR1 and CDR2 sequences are MNHEY and SVGAGI.

V and J are TRBV7-2 and TRBJ1-2, with 9 bases fitting TRBD1. The V gene end was trimmed by 4 bases and the J gene end by 3 bases; junction bases not matched to a gene: 9. Germline loops: CDR1 SGHTA, CDR2 FQGNSA. This CDR3 has 16 residues. CDR3 protein: CASSSYRGLKYYGYTF. The CDR3 DNA reads as TGTGCCAGCAGCTCATACAGGGGGCTCAAATACTATGGCTACACCTTC.

V usage is TRBV4-3 and J usage is TRBJ2-1; D perhaps matches TRBD2 (6 bases). V lost 3 bases and J lost 10, with 19 bases in between. The germline V gene encodes CDR1 LGHNA and CDR2 YSLEER. This CDR3 has 15 amino acids. The CDR3 nucleotides read TGCGCCAGCAGCCAGGGTCCTCTAATCGGGGGAGAGCAGTTCTTC. Its protein is CASSQGPLIGGEQFF.

This chain uses TRBV11-2 with TRBJ1-2; 7 nucleotides align to TRBD1. Per the germline V gene, CDR1 is SGHAT and CDR2 is FQNNGV. The V and J ends lost 11 bases and 4 bases, in that order; junction bases with no gene match: 10. This CDR3 region has 13 residues. CDR3 amino acids: CAARHRGGYGYTF. In nucleotides, the CDR3 is TGTGCCGCCCGGCACAGGGGAGGCTATGGCTACACCTTC.

In its sample, this clone was seen once. The chain uses TRBV27 and TRBJ2-1; D may be TRBD2 (6 bases). CDR1 MNHEY and CDR2 SMNVEV come from the germline V gene (reference sequence). The CDR3 has 15 amino acids. Trimming took off 5 bases at V and 6 bases at J, with 17 bases between the two ends. The CDR3 nucleotides are TGTGCCAGCAGTGCAACGGGACTCAGAAGCAATGAGCAGTTCTTC. Translated, it gives CASSATGLRSNEQFF.

This chain uses TRBV5-5 with TRBJ1-5; no clear D gene. V shed 1 base and J shed 7 bases, with 12 bases lying between them. This CDR3 is built from 14 residues. The germline V gene has CDR1 SGHKS and CDR2 YYEKEE (reference sequence). The CDR3 sequence: CASSLKGLGQPQHF. The DNA of the CDR3 is TGTGCCAGCAGCTTGAAAGGACTGGGGCAGCCCCAGCATTTT.

The J gene is TRBJ1-2, the V gene TRBV30; 9 nucleotides agree with TRBD1. CDR3 size: 13 residues. Trimming took 1 base from V and 5 from J; bases not matched to a gene: 2. Germline CDR1 reads GTSNPN; CDR2 reads SVGIG (reference sequence). The CDR3 spells CAWSATGGYGYTF. The CDR3 DNA reads as TGTGCCTGGAGTGCGACAGGGGGATATGGCTACACCTTC.

This rearrangement joins TRBV5-6 to TRBJ1-6, with D unclear. The CDR3 totals 15 residues. CDR1 is SGHDT and CDR2 is YYEEEE in the germline V gene. Trimming pared 1 base from V and 2 bases from J, leaving 7 bases between. For the CDR3, the DNA is TGTGCCAGCAGCTTGCTCCGGGCCTATAATTCACCCCTCCACTTT. It yields the protein CASSLLRAYNSPLHF.

J is TRBJ2-5 and V is TRBV9; 10 bases agree with TRBD1. The V gene's germline CDR1 is SGDLS and CDR2 YYNGEE. V lost 3 bases and J lost 5; bases outside the gene matches: 10. The CDR3 extends over 16 amino acids. CDR3 sequence reads: CASSGGPTGGYETQYF. In DNA, the CDR3 is TGTGCCAGCAGCGGAGGACCGACAGGGGGCTACGAGACCCAGTACTTC.

This clone occurred a few times. The gene calls are TRBV19 and TRBJ1-2, with D possibly TRBD1 on 6 matching bases. The CDR3 totals 17 residues. Germline CDR1 reads LNHDA; CDR2 reads SQIVND (reference sequence). V dropped 0 bases and J dropped 0 bases, with 14 bases sitting between them. The CDR3 is CASSIEPGTPSNYGYTF. The CDR3, as DNA: TGTGCCAGTAGTATAGAGCCCGGGACACCGTCTAACTATGGCTACACCTTC. The complete variable domain, with remaining parts taken from reference TRBV19 and TRBJ1-2, reads DGGITQSPKYLFRKEGQNVTLSCEQNLNHDAMYWYRQDPGQGLRLIYYSQIVNDFQKGDIAEGYSVSREKKESFPLTVTSAQKNPTAFYLCASSIEPGTPSNYGYTFGSGTRLTVV.

The CDR3 nucleotides read TGTGCCAGCAGCCTACGGACGGGACTAGCGGGGAGGGAGACCCAGTACTTC. It yields the protein CASSLRTGLAGRETQYF. The chain recombines TRBV4-2 with TRBJ2-5, with TRBD2 matching 13 bases. Germline V gene data show CDR1 as LGHNA and CDR2 as YNFKEQ. The CDR3 length is 17 residues. J was trimmed by 5 bases and V by 4 bases; bases with no gene match: 10.

The chain carries TRBV4-3 and TRBJ2-2; no definite D call. Per germline, CDR1 LGHNA and CDR2 YSLEER. The CDR3 has 11 residues. Trimming shortened V by 5 bases and J by 6 bases, and 4 bases separated the two germline ends. Written as DNA, the CDR3 is TGCGCCAGCAGCAGAGCCGGGGAGCTGTTTTTT. Encoded protein: CASSRAGELFF.

The rearrangement uses TRBV6-5 and TRBJ1-5; 7 bases agree with TRBD1. This CDR3 has 14 amino acids. In germline, CDR1 is MNHEY, CDR2 SVGAGI. The trim removed 5 bases at V and 4 bases at J, leaving 5 bases unmatched. CDR3 bases: TGTGCCAGCAGTAGAGGGACAGAGAATCAGCCCCAGCATTTT. The encoded protein is CASSRGTENQPQHF.

This chain uses TRBV24-1 with TRBJ2-5; 9 bases are shared with TRBD1. There are 15 residues in the CDR3. V was pared by 3 bases and J by 5 bases, with 6 bases of the junction left unmatched. The germline V gene has CDR1 KGHDR and CDR2 SFDVKD. The CDR3 here is CATSDPGTGKETQYF. DNA for the CDR3: TGTGCCACCAGTGATCCCGGGACAGGGAAGGAGACCCAGTACTTC.

The chain joins TRBV6-2 or TRBV6-3 to TRBJ1-6; no definite D call. There are 14 residues in the CDR3. The V end lost 6 bases, the J end lost 0 bases, and 6 bases lay between the germline ends. Germline CDR1 MNHEY, CDR2 SVGEGT. For the CDR3, the DNA is TGTGCCAGCAGCAGGAGCTCCTATAATTCACCCCTCCACTTT. Its translation is CASSRSSYNSPLHF.

In its sample, this clone was seen once. This CDR3 is CASSYSTGSTEAFF. CDR3 sequence (DNA): TGTGCCAGCAGTTACTCGACAGGGAGCACTGAAGCTTTCTTT. This chain joins TRBV6-2 or TRBV6-3 and TRBJ1-1; 7 bases align to TRBD1. The V gene end was trimmed by 0 bases and the J gene end by 4 bases; junction bases not matched to a gene: 2. This CDR3 region has 14 residues. CDR1 MNHEY and CDR2 SVGEGT come from the germline V gene.

V gene TRBV7-8 combines with J gene TRBJ1-1, with D maybe TRBD1 (5 bases). The CDR3 extends over 15 amino acids. V lost 5 bases to trimming and J lost 4 bases, with 17 bases between them. CDR1 and CDR2 (germline): SGHVS, FQNEAQ. The CDR3 region has the DNA TGTGCCAGCAGCCGTCATCCCCAAGGGGTCACTGAAGCTTTCTTT. Encoded protein: CASSRHPQGVTEAFF. Variable domain in full (rest from reference TRBV7-8 and TRBJ1-1): GAGVSQSPRYKVAKRGQDVALRCDPISGHVSLFWYQQALGQGPEFLTYFQNEAQLDKSGLPSDRFFAERPEGSVSTLKIQRTQQEDSAVYLCASSRHPQGVTEAFFGQGTRLTVV.

The chain employs TRBV19 and TRBJ2-6; maybe TRBD2 (5 bases). The V gene's germline CDR1 is LNHDA and CDR2 SQIVND (reference sequence). Between the trimmed V and J ends, which lost 5 bases and 7 bases, there was a span of 12 bases. The CDR3 consists of 14 residues. The CDR3 sequence is CASSGSSRANVLTF. In DNA form, the CDR3 reads TGTGCCAGTAGTGGGAGTTCTCGAGCCAACGTCCTGACTTTC. Drawing the rest from reference TRBV19 and TRBJ2-6, the complete variable domain is DGGITQSPKYLFRKEGQNVTLSCEQNLNHDAMYWYRQDPGQGLRLIYYSQIVNDFQKGDIAEGYSVSREKKESFPLTVTSAQKNPTAFYLCASSGSSRANVLTFGAGSRLTVL.

V gene TRBV18 combines with J gene TRBJ1-1; D unresolved. The CDR3 spans 15 residues. In germline, CDR1 is KGHSH, CDR2 LQKENI. V dropped 0 bases and J dropped 2 bases, with 10 bases sitting between them. The CDR3 reads CASSPPMGSNTEAFF. The CDR3 DNA reads as TGTGCCAGCTCACCACCGATGGGCTCCAACACTGAAGCTTTCTTT.

There are a few counts of this clone. This chain uses TRBV28 with TRBJ1-2, with TRBD1 matching 8 bases. The V gene's germline CDR1 is MDHEN and CDR2 SYDVKM. The ends lost 2 bases at V and 8 bases at J; junction bases unmatched: 13. This CDR3 has 16 amino acids. CDR3 residues: CASSLDSPRGRRGYTF. DNA of the CDR3: TGTGCCAGCAGTTTAGATTCGCCCAGGGGGCGCCGGGGCTACACCTTC.

This chain links TRBV5-5 with TRBJ1-2; 9 nucleotides align to TRBD1. The CDR3 loop spans 15 amino acids. Trimming cost V 3 bases and J 2 bases; bases outside gene matches: 5. CDR1 is SGHKS and CDR2 is YYEKEE in the germline V gene (reference sequence). CDR3 nucleotide sequence: TGTGCCAGCAGCTCTTACGGACAGGGGAACTATGGCTACACCTTC. This gives the protein CASSSYGQGNYGYTF. Complete variable domain (other parts from reference TRBV5-5 and TRBJ1-2): DAGVTQSPTHLIKTRGQQVTLRCSPISGHKSVSWYQQVLGQGPQFIFQYYEKEERGRGNFPDRFSARQFPNYSSELNVNALLLGDSALYLCASSSYGQGNYGYTFGSGTRLTVV.

V and J are TRBV4-3 and TRBJ1-1; tentatively, D is TRBD1 (5 bases). Germline lookup yields CDR1 LGHNA and CDR2 YSLEER. This CDR3 comprises 15 residues. The V end was cut by 3 bases, the J end by 7 bases, with 18 bases between. CDR3 residues: CASSHRPDGTNEAFF. The CDR3 DNA follows: TGCGCCAGCAGCCACCGTCCGGACGGGACTAATGAAGCTTTCTTT.

This chain connects TRBV6-5 to TRBJ1-6; TRBD1 matches at 9 bases. Per germline, CDR1 MNHEY and CDR2 SVGAGI. The CDR3 has 15 amino acids. V lost 6 bases and J lost 8; bases outside the gene matches: 8. The CDR3 loop reads CASRIPGQGYSPLHF. The CDR3 region has the DNA TGTGCCAGCAGGATTCCGGGACAGGGCTATTCACCCCTCCACTTT.

This chain joins TRBV5-1 and TRBJ1-2; 7 nucleotides align to TRBD1. The CDR3 consists of 15 residues. The trim removed 0 bases at V and 5 bases at J, leaving 7 bases unmatched. Germline V CDR1 and CDR2: SGHRS, YFSETQ. Written as DNA, the CDR3 is TGCGCCAGCAGCTTGGGACCGGGACAGTCGTATGGCTACACCTTC. It is translated as CASSLGPGQSYGYTF. The full variable domain, completed using reference TRBV5-1 and TRBJ1-2, is KAGVTQTPRYLIKTRGQQVTLSCSPISGHRSVSWYQQTPGQGLQFLFEYFSETQRNKGNFPGRFSGRQFSNSRSEMNVSTLELGDSALYLCASSLGPGQSYGYTFGSGTRLTVV.